The rows below give T cell receptor beta chains drawn from one sample of a study of tumor and adjacent non-tumor tissue in lung cancer. TCRdb called the multiplex PCR reads again in MiXCR, with one record for every CDR3 protein. The sample yields just over 200,000 distinct CDR3 sequences, 70% to 75% seen once. The sample taken for sequencing was lung tumor tissue. These receptors all stem from a man between 60 and 75 years old with non-small cell lung cancer. The CDR3 runs from the conserved cysteine through the conserved F or W. A D gene is named only where the DNA matches it firmly. The listing skips clone size in some rows; elsewhere it reads once, few, many or a size class.

d_gene: .
v_gene: TRBV20-1
abundance: once
j_gene: TRBJ2-7
CDR3nt: TGCAGTGTTCCCTCGAACAGATACTCCTACGAGCAGTACTTC
CDR3aa: CSVPSNRYSYEQYF

d_gene: .
v_gene: TRBV7-8
abundance: few
j_gene: TRBJ2-3
CDR3nt: TGTGCCAGCAGCGCTGGACTATCGGAGCAGTATTTT
CDR3aa: CASSAGLSEQYF

d_gene: .
v_gene: TRBV6-1
abundance: .
j_gene: TRBJ2-7
CDR3nt: TGTGCCGGCAGTGAATTTCGGACTCCGGAGGGGGATTACTACGAGCAGTACTTC
CDR3aa: CAGSEFRTPEGDYYEQYF

d_gene: .
v_gene: TRBV20-1
abundance: .
j_gene: TRBJ1-1
CDR3nt: TGCAGTGCTAGTCCTCCTACGGTAGGCACTGAAGCTTTCTTT
CDR3aa: CSASPPTVGTEAFF

d_gene: .
v_gene: TRBV4-3
abundance: .
j_gene: TRBJ1-2
CDR3nt: TGCGCCAGCAGCCAAGATGAAACGGACGGTAATTATGGCTACACCTTC
CDR3aa: CASSQDETDGNYGYTF

d_gene: .
v_gene: TRBV5-5
abundance: .
j_gene: TRBJ2-3
CDR3nt: TGTGCCAGCGCGACAAGCGGAAGCACAGATACGCAGTATTTT
CDR3aa: CASATSGSTDTQYF

d_gene: .
v_gene: TRBV20-1
abundance: many
j_gene: TRBJ1-1
CDR3nt: TGCAGTGCTAGAGAGGGTTCTCGAGCTTTCTTT
CDR3aa: CSAREGSRAFF

d_gene: .
v_gene: TRBV7-8
abundance: .
j_gene: TRBJ1-2
CDR3nt: TGTGCCAGCAGCTTAGGTCCGACGGGAAATTATGGCTACACCTTC
CDR3aa: CASSLGPTGNYGYTF

d_gene: TRBD1
v_gene: TRBV4-2
abundance: .
j_gene: TRBJ1-3
CDR3nt: TGTGCCAGCAGCCAAGGCGGACAGGTCTCTGGAAACACCATATATTTT
CDR3aa: CASSQGGQVSGNTIYF

d_gene: .
v_gene: TRBV6-1
abundance: few
j_gene: TRBJ1-1
CDR3nt: TGTGCCAGCACGGGGATACCCCAAACTGAAGCTTTCTTT
CDR3aa: CASTGIPQTEAFF